Shown below are 22 T cell receptor beta chains from a single sample sequenced in a study of identical twins. TCRdb fed the 5' RACE reads into MiXCR, producing one record per CDR3 protein. The table lists about 550,000 distinct CDR3 sequences, 20% to 25% of them singletons, with 0.48% in the top ten. This sample was shared with a second study, whose subject was yellow fever vaccine responses in identical twins.

Sequencing was done on a sample of CD4+ T cells sorted from blood. Receptors originate from a woman between 18 and 29 years old in good health.

Remarks on this clonotype: A much larger clone lies one base from this, so it may be a read error. The gene calls are TRBV15 and TRBJ2-7; 9 bases agree with TRBD2. CDR1 is LNHNV and CDR2 is YYDKDF in the germline V gene (reference sequence). The CDR3 totals 13 residues. Losses at the gene ends were 6 bases for V and 2 bases for J; bases not matched to a gene: 2. The CDR3 protein is CATRTSGTYEQYF. Written as DNA, the CDR3 is TGTGCCACCAGGACTAGCGGAACCTACGAGCAGTACTTC.

This clonotype was seen a single time. This rearrangement joins TRBV5-1 to TRBJ2-5; 7 positions agree with TRBD1. There are 15 residues in the CDR3. The V gene's germline CDR1 is SGHRS and CDR2 YFSETQ. The V and J ends lost 4 bases and 3 bases, in that order; junction bases with no gene match: 9. This chain's CDR3 is CASSLRQGSEETQYF. The DNA of the CDR3 is TGCGCCAGCAGCCTCCGACAGGGCAGTGAAGAGACCCAGTACTTC.

This clonotype occurred a few times. The V call is TRBV7-8, the J call TRBJ2-1, with 9 nucleotides matching TRBD2. V trimming: 4 bases; J trimming: 4 bases; junction bases outside the gene matches: 17. The CDR3 extends over 19 amino acids. In germline, CDR1 is SGHVS, CDR2 FQNEAQ. CDR3 nucleotide sequence: TGTGCCAGCAGCTCCCCTGGGGGTAGCGGGAGTGGGGGATACAATGAGCAGTTCTTC. This gives the protein CASSSPGGSGSGGYNEQFF.

The CDR3, as DNA: TGTGCCAGCAGGGCTTTGGGACAGGGTTGGTACGAGCAGTACTTC. Amino acids: CASRALGQGWYEQYF. V usage is TRBV6-1 and J usage is TRBJ2-7; 9 nucleotides match TRBD1. J lost 4 bases, V lost 6 bases, and 10 bases had no gene match. The germline gives CDR1 MNHNS, CDR2 SASEGT. The CDR3 extends over 15 amino acids.

The chain couples TRBV6-1 to TRBJ2-1; D may be TRBD2 (5 bases). The V end lost 0 bases, the J end lost 3 bases, and 9 bases lay between the germline ends. The germline V gene has CDR1 MNHNS and CDR2 SASEGT. CDR3 size: 15 residues. The CDR3 sequence is CASSEANGIYNEQFF. For the CDR3, the DNA is TGTGCCAGCAGTGAAGCCAACGGGATCTACAATGAGCAGTTCTTC.

The sample holds a few counts of this clonotype. V is TRBV15 and J is TRBJ2-3; D gene unclear. Trimming took 1 base from V and 2 from J, leaving 7 bases between them. The germline gives CDR1 LNHNV, CDR2 YYDKDF (reference sequence). This CDR3 is 14 amino acids long. The CDR3 sequence is CATSRGAFTDTQYF. The DNA of the CDR3 is TGTGCCACCAGCAGAGGGGCCTTCACAGATACGCAGTATTTT.

V usage is TRBV24-1 and J usage is TRBJ2-7; 9 bases line up with TRBD1. Germline V gives CDR1 KGHDR, CDR2 SFDVKD. With V trimmed by 10 bases and J by 4 bases, 10 bases remained unmatched. The length of the CDR3 is 14 residues. The CDR3 protein is CATQPGQGIYEQYF. CDR3 nucleotides: TGTGCCACGCAACCGGGACAGGGAATTTACGAGCAGTACTTC.

The J gene is TRBJ1-1, the V gene TRBV28, with D possibly TRBD1 on 5 matching bases. Per germline, CDR1 MDHEN and CDR2 SYDVKM. V lost 7 bases, J lost 4 bases, and 16 bases lay in between. The length of the CDR3 is 14 residues. For the CDR3, the DNA is TGTGCCAGCACCCGGGGTGGGGGGAGCACTGAAGCTTTCTTT. As protein: CASTRGGGSTEAFF.

The V and J genes are TRBV29-1 and TRBJ2-1; D may be TRBD2 (5 bases). Germline CDR1 and CDR2: SQVTM and ANQGSEA. The length of the CDR3 is 11 residues. CDR3: CISHEGIEQFF. The CDR3 bases are TGCATATCTCATGAGGGAATTGAGCAGTTCTTC.

This clonotype has just a few counts. The chain has TRBV18 and TRBJ2-3; no firm D call. This CDR3 has 17 amino acids. Germline V gene data show CDR1 as KGHSH and CDR2 as LQKENI. The germline V and J ends were trimmed by 3 bases and 2 bases, with 18 bases remaining between them. The CDR3 nucleotides read TGTGCCAGCTCACCTCCTTCCTACAAGCCCATCACAGATACGCAGTATTTT. Translating gives CASSPPSYKPITDTQYF.

The sample holds a few counts of this clonotype. The chain uses TRBV20-1 and TRBJ1-2; D unclear. This CDR3 spans 16 amino acids. The germline V and J ends were trimmed by 3 bases and 2 bases, with 19 bases remaining between them. Germline V gene sequence: CDR1 DFQATT, CDR2 SNEGSKA (reference sequence). CDR3 protein: CSASTLEAKLNYGYTF. The CDR3 DNA reads as TGCAGTGCTAGTACCCTTGAGGCCAAACTAAACTATGGCTACACCTTC.

The genes are TRBV29-1 and TRBJ1-4, with 8 nucleotides matching TRBD1. Looked up from germline, CDR1 is SQVTM and CDR2 is ANQGSEA. The CDR3 is 12 residues long. V was clipped by 5 bases and J by 5 bases; unmatched bases: 1. CDR3 coding DNA: TGCAGCGTTCAGGGGGCGAATGAAAAACTGTTTTTT. It codes for CSVQGANEKLFF.

The V gene is TRBV7-9, the J gene TRBJ2-1, with 7 bases matching TRBD2. The V and J ends lost 5 bases and 13 bases, in that order; junction bases with no gene match: 5. Germline V gene data show CDR1 as SEHNR and CDR2 as FQNEAQ (reference sequence). The CDR3 is made up of 11 amino acids. The CDR3 DNA is TGTGCCAGCAGCCGGACTAGTCGTCAGTTCTTC. Translation: CASSRTSRQFF.

The genes are TRBV15 and TRBJ1-3, with TRBD1 identical over 7 bases. Germline CDR1 and CDR2: LNHNV and YYDKDF (reference sequence). J lost 8 bases, V lost 4 bases, and 14 bases had no gene match. The CDR3 extends over 16 amino acids. The CDR3 bases are TGTGCCACCAGCAAAAATAATCAGGGGGTTGGCGACACCATATATTTT. Encoded protein: CATSKNNQGVGDTIYF.

The rearrangement links TRBV11-2 to TRBJ2-2, with D possibly matching TRBD2 (6 bases). The CDR3 runs 16 residues. Germline lookup yields CDR1 SGHAT and CDR2 FQNNGV. V was cut by 6 bases and J by 0 bases, with 14 bases left in between. Here the CDR3 reads CASSYPGLTNTGELFF. CDR3 nucleotides: TGTGCCAGCAGTTATCCGGGACTCACGAACACCGGGGAGCTGTTTTTT.

V is TRBV14 and J is TRBJ2-2; 9 positions match TRBD2. The junction had 7 bases not matched to a gene; V was cut back by 4 bases and J by 1 base. Germline loops: CDR1 SGHDN, CDR2 FVKESK. CDR3 size: 17 residues. The CDR3 DNA sequence: TGTGCCAGCAGCCGGGCCCTAGCGGGACTGAACACCGGGGAGCTGTTTTTT. The encoded protein is CASSRALAGLNTGELFF.

This chain uses TRBV20-1 with TRBJ2-6; D uncertain. V was shortened by 7 bases and J by 0 bases, with 4 bases between the two germline ends. The germline CDR1 and CDR2 sequences are DFQATT and SNEGSKA (reference sequence). This CDR3 is built from 12 residues. The CDR3: CSVRSGANVLTF. The CDR3 DNA reads as TGCAGTGTCCGCTCTGGGGCCAACGTCCTGACTTTC.

The chain combines TRBV7-8 with TRBJ1-1; D not certain. CDR3 length: 15 amino acids. CDR1 SGHVS and CDR2 FQNEAQ come from the germline V gene. V gave up 0 bases and J gave up 0 bases, with 8 bases separating them. For the CDR3, the DNA is TGTGCCAGCAGCTTAGCAGACAAAATGAACACTGAAGCTTTCTTT. This codes for CASSLADKMNTEAFF.

This clonotype has more than one count but fewer than ten. The gene calls are TRBV7-2 and TRBJ2-1; D call uncertain. The ends were cut back, 2 bases at V and 0 bases at J, with 8 bases in the middle. This CDR3 has 15 residues. Germline values: CDR1 SGHTA, CDR2 FQGNSA. The DNA of the CDR3 is TGTGCCAGCAGCTTAAAGGCTATCTCCTACAATGAGCAGTTCTTC. Translating it yields CASSLKAISYNEQFF.

This chain connects TRBV20-1 to TRBJ2-1; 8 bases align to TRBD2. The germline CDR1 and CDR2 sequences are DFQATT and SNEGSKA (reference sequence). CDR3 length: 14 residues. Trimming removed 4 bases from V and 7 bases from J; junction bases left unmatched: 9. This CDR3 is CSANSGTGGNEQFF. In nucleotides, the CDR3 is TGCAGTGCTAATAGCGGGACGGGAGGTAATGAGCAGTTCTTC.

This clonotype was observed a handful of times. This rearrangement joins TRBV10-3 to TRBJ2-5, with 7 bases fitting TRBD2. The CDR3 sequence is 14 residues long. Per germline, CDR1 ENHRY and CDR2 SYGVKD. J was trimmed by 2 bases and V by 4 bases; bases with no gene match: 4. Here the CDR3 DNA reads TGTGCCATCAGTGCTGGCGGGAGTCAAGAGACCCAGTACTTC. It is translated as CAISAGGSQETQYF.

This clonotype was seen more than once but under ten times. V usage is TRBV5-1 and J usage is TRBJ1-4; tentative D call: TRBD1 (5 bases). The CDR3 has 15 residues. Germline V gene lookup returns CDR1 SGHRS and CDR2 YFSETQ. Trimming stripped 1 base from V and 8 bases from J, with 15 bases between. Here the CDR3 reads CASSLRRGAEEKLFF. As DNA, the CDR3 is TGCGCCAGCAGCTTGAGAAGGGGCGCCGAGGAAAAACTGTTTTTT. The full variable domain, in which reference TRBV5-1 and TRBJ1-4 provide the parts outside the CDR3, is KAGVTQTPRYLIKTRGQQVTLSCSPISGHRSVSWYQQTPGQGLQFLFEYFSETQRNKGNFPGRFSGRQFSNSRSEMNVSTLELGDSALYLCASSLRRGAEEKLFFGSGTQLSVL.